The TCR beta chain described here comes from a study of OX40 agonist ivuxolimab in advanced cancers. About the study: Partial responses were achieved by three patients, of whom one had hepatocellular carcinoma and two had cutaneous melanoma.

The germline V gene has CDR1 SNHLY and CDR2 FYNNEI. CDR3 length equals 13 residues. Trimming pared 6 bases from V and 0 bases from J, leaving 8 bases between. Data came from immunoSEQ multiplex PCR; TCRdb stores just in-frame clones and leaves some out. The table shows approximately 50,000 clones, with 60% to 80% occurring only once. J is TRBJ1-1 and V is TRBV2; unclear D gene. The sequence derives from an adult with an advanced solid tumor such as melanoma, head and neck, liver or kidney cancer. Source: CD4+ or CD8+ T cells sorted from blood, taken in a trial of the OX40 agonist ivuxolimab. CDR3 in DNA: TGTGCCAGCAGCTCAGGTCTGAACACTGAAGCTTTCTTT. Translated, it gives CASSSGLNTEAFF.